This T cell receptor (beta chain) is from a study of early T cells in non-severe SARS-CoV-2 infection. Molecules of cDNA were individually given unique molecular identifiers that were attached to them. MiXCR was run by TCRdb on the 5' RACE reads, yielding one entry per CDR3 protein. The sample has about 43,000 distinct CDR3 sequences, under 13% seen once; the top ten hold about 9.5%. The CDR3 extends over 15 amino acids. V lost 5 bases and J 0 bases, leaving 14 bases between the germline ends. Germline CDR1 reads DFQATT; CDR2 reads SNEGSKA (reference sequence). This clonotype was counted ten times or more.

The material sequenced was whole blood. This chain connects TRBV20-1 to TRBJ2-1; D is unclear. The sequence was collected from an adult who was a healthcare worker with PCR-confirmed SARS-CoV-2 infection or an uninfected control (not recorded which). The CDR3 is CSAGLDLSSYNEQFF. As DNA, the CDR3 is TGCAGTGCTGGATTGGATCTAAGCTCCTACAATGAGCAGTTCTTC.